The table lists the clone carrying this T cell receptor (beta chain) with a few counts. Its target is not known. The record originates from a study of cytomegalovirus exposure and HLA in healthy donors. Unmatched junction bases numbered 6, after V lost 2 bases and J lost 7 bases. Looked up from germline, CDR1 is ENHRY and CDR2 is SYGVKD. This CDR3 spans 14 amino acids. Study-wide findings and caveats: Cytomegalovirus status was reportedly diagnosed by the classifier with high sensitivity and specificity. A prior analysis recorded that most TCR beta V segments were productive about 87% or about 30% of the time.

PCR used 60 Vbeta primers and 13 Jbeta primers. Profiling relied on immunoSEQ multiplex PCR, and the TCRdb table lists in-frame clones only, not all of them. In the table there are 150,000 to 200,000 clones, roughly 80% of which are singletons. Specimen: PBMCs. This clonotype was obtained from a male donor in good health and CMV-seronegative. The rearrangement links TRBV10-3 to TRBJ2-7; 9 bases line up with TRBD2. The CDR3 region has the DNA TGTGCCATCAGTGAGCGGCTAGCGGGGAATGAGCAGTACTTC. It codes for CAISERLAGNEQYF.